This T cell receptor (beta chain) was recovered during a study of T cell changes during pregnancy in multiple sclerosis. Sequencing was performed with immunoSEQ multiplex PCR; in TCRdb, only in-frame clones are kept and a portion is missing. The data hold under 110,000 clones, with approximately 92% observed a single time. The specimen comprised peripheral blood, sampled in the second trimester of pregnancy. The sequence came from a female donor with multiple sclerosis, enrolled in a pregnancy study.

Here the CDR3 DNA reads TGTGCCAGCAGCTTGGCCGGGTCGGGGTACACTGAAGCTTTCTTT. It is translated as CASSLAGSGYTEAFF. V and J are TRBV5-8 and TRBJ1-1; D gene ambiguous. From germline, CDR1 is SGHTS and CDR2 YDEGEE. V was shortened by 0 bases and J by 3 bases, with 12 bases between the two germline ends. This CDR3 comprises 15 residues.